This TCR beta chain originates from a study of T cells in Graves' hyperthyroidism and ophthalmopathy. General observations from the study: Using 13 V-J features, a model discriminated ophthalmopathy from stable hyperthyroidism.

Using RNA transcripts as the source, TCR beta CDR3 regions were amplified. TCR CDR3 regions were first amplified by RT-PCR with HTBI primers. TCRdb itself ran the multiplex PCR reads through MiXCR, one entry per CDR3 protein. The data hold 300,000 to 400,000 distinct CDR3 sequences, with about 14% observed a single time. Germline CDR1 and CDR2: SGDLS and YYNGEE. Trimming shortened V by 1 base and J by 4 bases, and 15 bases separated the two germline ends. The length of the CDR3 is 15 residues. This clonotype was counted many times. Antigen specificity is unknown. The chain employs TRBV9 and TRBJ2-7; tentative D call: TRBD1 (6 bases). The sequence was collected from a woman aged 25-40 years with Graves' ophthalmopathy. The sample taken for sequencing was blood. CDR3 loop: CASSVRTDPSYEQYF. The CDR3 nucleotides are TGTGCCAGCAGCGTAAGGACAGACCCTTCTTACGAGCAGTACTTC.